A single sample gave rise to the 7 T cell receptor beta chains below, sequenced in a study of cytomegalovirus exposure and HLA in healthy donors. The PCR ran on 60 Vbeta and 13 Jbeta primers. Repertoires were generated with immunoSEQ multiplex PCR, while TCRdb's copy carries only in-frame clones and drops some. Among fewer than 200,000 clones listed, roughly 79% were seen once. Sequenced sample: PBMCs. The receptors stem from a woman aged 18-29 years in good health and CMV-seropositive.

This chain links TRBV9 with TRBJ2-5; a weak D match, TRBD2 (5 bases). Germline-derived CDR1 and CDR2 are SGDLS and YYNGEE. The length of the CDR3 is 14 residues. Trimming took off 4 bases at V and 0 bases at J, with 10 bases between the two ends. CDR3 DNA: TGTGCCAGCAGCCTACGAGGGTACCAAGAGACCCAGTACTTC. It yields the protein CASSLRGYQETQYF.

This sequence joins TRBV27 and TRBJ2-1; D gene unclear. Germline lookup yields CDR1 MNHEY and CDR2 SMNVEV (reference sequence). V lost 3 bases and J lost 0, with 9 bases in between. The CDR3 sequence is 15 residues long. Here the CDR3 DNA reads TGTGCCAGCAGTTTCGGGTCGCGCTCCTACAATGAGCAGTTCTTC. It codes for CASSFGSRSYNEQFF.

This clone has a single count. This chain joins TRBV7-8 and TRBJ1-1; 7 bases line up with TRBD1. This CDR3 spans 14 amino acids. V was pared by 1 base and J by 11 bases, with 10 bases of the junction left unmatched. CDR1 and CDR2 (germline): SGHVS, FQNEAQ. The CDR3 bases are TGTGCCAGCAGCTTAGTGTCGGGACAGCCCACCGCTTTCTTT. It is translated as CASSLVSGQPTAFF.

The chain links TRBV7-9 to TRBJ1-6, with 7 positions matching TRBD1. The CDR3 contains 17 residues. Germline V gives CDR1 SEHNR, CDR2 FQNEAQ (reference sequence). The junction had 15 bases not matched to a gene; V was cut back by 5 bases and J by 8 bases. The CDR3 DNA reads as TGTGCCAGCAGCCACGCCCCGACAGGGCCTACTTATTCACCCCTCCACTTT. Its protein is CASSHAPTGPTYSPLHF.

V usage is TRBV6-1 and J usage is TRBJ1-3; the D is unclear. The CDR3 contains 15 residues. Trimming took off 6 bases at V and 0 bases at J, with 12 bases between the two ends. Germline CDR1 is MNHNS and CDR2 is SASEGT. CDR3 loop: CASRAGVFSGNTIYF. Written as DNA, the CDR3 is TGTGCCAGCAGGGCCGGAGTCTTCTCTGGAAACACCATATATTTT.

Concerning this clone itself: Other DNA sequences from this sample encode an identical CDR3 as well. The V and J genes are TRBV27 and TRBJ2-7; the D is unclear. Germline V gene data show CDR1 as MNHEY and CDR2 as SMNVEV (reference sequence). This CDR3 has 14 amino acids. Trimming pared 0 bases from V and 0 bases from J, leaving 6 bases between. Written as DNA, the CDR3 is TGTGCCAGCAGTTTATCGAGGAGCTCCTACGAGCAGTACTTC. Residues: CASSLSRSSYEQYF.

This clone showed up just once. The chain joins TRBV15 to TRBJ2-7; 10 positions match TRBD2. V gave up 11 bases and J gave up 1 base; unmatched junction bases: 5. The germline CDR1 and CDR2 sequences are LNHNV and YYDKDF (reference sequence). This CDR3 has 13 amino acids. The CDR3 spells CASSGGGSYEQYF. CDR3 in DNA: TGTGCCTCGAGCGGGGGGGGTTCCTACGAGCAGTACTTC.